Listed below are T cell receptor beta chains from one sample, sequenced in a study of human T cells and chemical hapten exposure. TCRdb passed the RACE reads through MiXCR, listing each CDR3 protein once. The data contain about 81,000 distinct CDR3 sequences, approximately 8% of them singletons. Source: whole blood, taken in connection with sensitization to the hapten diphenylcyclopropenone (DPC). These receptors originate from a woman aged 25 to 39 with alopecia areata. Some clones in this sample may be carry-over from other donors' samples. CDR3s include the opening cysteine and the closing phenylalanine or tryptophan. A D gene is named only where the DNA matches it firmly. Some rows mark clone size as missing; the rest say once, few, many or name a class of expanded clone.

v_gene	abundance	d_gene	j_gene	CDR3nt	CDR3aa
TRBV12-3/TRBV12-4	many	-	TRBJ2-4	TGTGCCAGCAGTAACGGGCGGGCGGAGGGCATTCAGTACTTC	CASSNGRAEGIQYF
TRBV27	few	TRBD2	TRBJ2-3	TGTGCCAGCAGTTTCCAATGGACTAGCGTCAACCCAACAGATACGCAGTATTTT	CASSFQWTSVNPTDTQYF
TRBV7-3	many	TRBD1	TRBJ1-2	TGTGCCAGCAGCTTGACAGGGCCCCCCTCTAACTATGGCTACACCTTC	CASSLTGPPSNYGYTF
TRBV11-2	-	-	TRBJ1-2	TGTGCCAGCAGCTTAGAGCCGGGGGGCGATGGCTACACCTTC	CASSLEPGGDGYTF
TRBV3-1	few	TRBD1	TRBJ1-4	TGTGCCAGCAGCCGGGACAGGGGAACGGAAAAACTGTTTTTT	CASSRDRGTEKLFF
TRBV12-3/TRBV12-4	-	-	TRBJ2-7	TGTGCCAGCAGTTTTGGGAATGGCCCCTACGAGCAGTACTTC	CASSFGNGPYEQYF
TRBV15	-	-	TRBJ2-3	TGTGCCACCAGCAGAGTCATGAGAGGGGCCCCAGATACGCAGTATTTT	CATSRVMRGAPDTQYF
TRBV20-1	many	-	TRBJ1-1	TGCAGTGCTAGACACCCGGGAAACACTGAAGCTTTCTTT	CSARHPGNTEAFF
TRBV12-3/TRBV12-4	-	TRBD1	TRBJ1-1	TGTGTCAGCAGTCCCGGGACAGCCACTCCGGCTTTCTTT	CVSSPGTATPAFF
TRBV12-3/TRBV12-4	-	TRBD2	TRBJ2-1	TGTGCCAGCATATCCGGGACTAATCTAAATGAGCAGTTCTTC	CASISGTNLNEQFF
TRBV9	-	TRBD2	TRBJ2-5	TGTGCCAGCAGCACCAGCCGTAAGGGACTACCTTTCGGAGAGACCCAGTACTTC	CASSTSRKGLPFGETQYF
TRBV6-1	-	-	TRBJ1-1	TGTGCCAGCAGTGAATCGGTGGCCTTGGGAGGGGCTGAAGCTTTCTTT	CASSESVALGGAEAFF
TRBV4-2	-	-	TRBJ2-5	TGTGCCAGCAGCCAAGATATAGGGGAGACCCAGTACTTC	CASSQDIGETQYF
TRBV10-2	many	-	TRBJ1-1	TGCGCCAGCATCAAATCCGGGACAACTGAAGCTTTCTTT	CASIKSGTTEAFF
TRBV10-2	few	-	TRBJ2-3	TGCGCCAGTCTAACGGACAGCACAGATACGCAGTATTTT	CASLTDSTDTQYF
TRBV7-9	many	TRBD1	TRBJ2-3	TGTGCCAGCAGCTTTTTACGCCGACAGGGCCCAGATACGCAGTATTTT	CASSFLRRQGPDTQYF
TRBV12-1	many	-	TRBJ2-3	TGTGCCAGCAGGGGAACAGTGGGTTCAGATACGCAGTATTTT	CASRGTVGSDTQYF
TRBV14	many	TRBD2	TRBJ2-2	TGTGCCAGCAGCCAAGAAAGCGGGGGGATCACCGGGGAGCTGTTTTTT	CASSQESGGITGELFF
TRBV29-1	many	-	TRBJ2-3	TGCAGCGCTGCCAGGCAGGCCCCAGCAGATACGCAGTATTTT	CSAARQAPADTQYF
TRBV29-1	many	-	TRBJ1-5	TGCAGCGTTGTACAGGGACTAAATCAGCCCCAGCATTTT	CSVVQGLNQPQHF
TRBV20-1	many	TRBD2	TRBJ2-1	TGCAGTGCTAGGGGACTAGCGGGGCAGAGCTCCTACAATGAGCAGTTCTTC	CSARGLAGQSSYNEQFF
TRBV20-1	-	-	TRBJ2-3	TGCAGTGCAGCCCTGAGGAGTTCCGATACGCAGTATTTT	CSAALRSSDTQYF
TRBV12-3/TRBV12-4	few	-	TRBJ1-2	TGTGCCAGCTGGGCGGGGATCAACTATGGCTACACCTTC	CASWAGINYGYTF
TRBV29-1	-	TRBD1	TRBJ2-1	TGCAGCGTTCCGGGACAGGAGTACAATGAGCAGTTCTTC	CSVPGQEYNEQFF